The 15 T cell receptor beta chains given below trace back to one sample, sequenced in a study of blood T cells in healthy people across ages. A second PCR of about 7 to 12 cycles used a sample-barcoded 5' primer and a J-beta primer mix. One entry per CDR3 protein, called by TCRdb with MiXCR from the 5' RACE reads. Of approximately 1.5 million distinct CDR3 sequences listed, about 31% were seen once; the top ten hold around 11%. Sequenced: blood. The source of these receptors is a woman aged 25 to 39 in good health.

The chain uses TRBV11-2 and TRBJ1-2; D not certain. This CDR3 region has 15 residues. CDR1 is SGHAT, CDR2 FQNNGV, per germline. The germline V and J ends were trimmed by 1 base and 4 bases, with 13 bases remaining between them. Here the CDR3 reads CASSLGQRLPYGYTF. CDR3 in DNA: TGTGCCAGCAGCTTAGGTCAAAGACTTCCCTATGGCTACACCTTC.

This clonotype was detected only once. One base away lies a much larger clone, so this may be a sequencing read error. This chain links TRBV29-1 with TRBJ1-1; D not resolved. The germline CDR1 and CDR2 sequences are SQVTM and ANQGSEA. The V end lost 6 bases, the J end lost 3 bases, and 5 bases lay between the germline ends. CDR3 length: 10 amino acids. The CDR3 nucleotides are TGCAGCGTCCAGGACACTGAAGCTTTCTTT. This codes for CSVQDTEAFF.

The gene calls are TRBV20-1 and TRBJ2-5; 7 bases are a match to TRBD2. The J call is uncertain, as TRBJ2-7 better fits the DNA end. Germline CDR1 is DFQATT and CDR2 is SNEGSKA (reference sequence). The CDR3 has 15 amino acids. CDR3 sequence (DNA): TGCAGTGCTAGGGCACTAGCGAGGGATCCCTACGAGCAGTACTTC. It specifies CSARALARDPYEQYF.

This clonotype was seen only a few times. V gene TRBV18 combines with J gene TRBJ1-2; D not resolved. V lost 2 bases and J lost 3, with 10 bases in between. The CDR3 has 14 residues. Germline CDR1 KGHSH, CDR2 LQKENI. The CDR3 DNA sequence: TGTGCCAGCTCACCAGGCTGGGAATACTATGGCTACACCTTC. Amino acids: CASSPGWEYYGYTF.

This clonotype was seen many times. At one end the junction does not follow the germline gene, possibly because of a read error. CDR3 amino acids: CASSLSGARGYTF. The CDR3 region has the DNA TGTGCCAGCAGCTTATCGGGGGCTCGCGGCTACACCTTC. The chain couples TRBV27 to TRBJ1-2, with D tentatively TRBD1 (6 bases). The CDR3 extends over 13 amino acids. The germline V gene has CDR1 MNHEY and CDR2 SMNVEV (reference sequence).

This clonotype was detected a few times. The genes are TRBV5-1 and TRBJ2-1; TRBD2 matches at 7 bases. The CDR3 sequence is 16 residues long. The junction had 17 bases not matched to a gene; V was cut back by 4 bases and J by 10 bases. CDR1 SGHRS and CDR2 YFSETQ come from the germline V gene. The CDR3 DNA sequence: TGCGCCAGCAGCCTCACTCCGAGCGGGATCCCCGGCGAGCAGTTCTTC. Amino acid sequence: CASSLTPSGIPGEQFF.

The V and J genes are TRBV7-2 and TRBJ1-2; the D is unclear. There are 14 residues in the CDR3. V was shortened by 4 bases and J by 1 base, with 10 bases between the two germline ends. The germline V gene encodes CDR1 SGHTA and CDR2 FQGNSA. The CDR3 DNA sequence: TGTGCCAGCAGCTCATTTTCGCGTAACTATGGCTACACCTTC. Its protein is CASSSFSRNYGYTF.

The sample holds a few counts of this clonotype. The chain uses TRBV12-3 or TRBV12-4 and TRBJ2-2, with 16 positions matching TRBD2. The CDR3 runs to 18 residues. Trimming removed 6 bases from V and 6 bases from J; junction bases left unmatched: 10. The DNA for the CDR3 is TGTGCCAGCAGCCTCAAACCGGGACTAGCGGGAGGGGCCGGGGAGCTGTTTTTT. It yields the protein CASSLKPGLAGGAGELFF.

This clonotype was detected a few times. The chain employs TRBV5-1 and TRBJ1-2; D may be TRBD1 (6 bases). Germline V lookup: CDR1 SGHRS, CDR2 YFSETQ. Trimming left V 5 bases short and J 4 bases short, with 12 bases between. This CDR3 region has 13 residues. Here the CDR3 DNA reads TGCGCCAGCAGTTCCGACAGGCGCTATGGCTACACCTTC. Amino acid sequence: CASSSDRRYGYTF. The whole variable domain, filled in from reference TRBV5-1 and TRBJ1-2, reads KAGVTQTPRYLIKTRGQQVTLSCSPISGHRSVSWYQQTPGQGLQFLFEYFSETQRNKGNFPGRFSGRQFSNSRSEMNVSTLELGDSALYLCASSSDRRYGYTFGSGTRLTVV.

This clonotype was seen just once. The CDR3 coding sequence is TGTGCCAGCAGTCCCCCGGGGGACCCAGATACGCAGTATTTT. This encodes CASSPPGDPDTQYF. The J gene is TRBJ2-3, the V gene TRBV27; the D gene is possibly TRBD2 (6 bases). Germline CDR1 MNHEY, CDR2 SMNVEV (reference sequence). This CDR3 is built from 14 residues. V was clipped by 5 bases and J by 4 bases, with 13 bases between them.

The chain carries TRBV20-1 and TRBJ2-2, with D tentatively TRBD2 (6 bases). This CDR3 region has 13 residues. Deletions cut 3 bases from V and 6 bases from J, with 11 bases between. Germline CDR1 reads DFQATT; CDR2 reads SNEGSKA (reference sequence). CDR3 sequence (DNA): TGCAGTGCTAGGCCTGGAGGGGCCGGGGAGCTGTTTTTT. The encoded protein is CSARPGGAGELFF.

This clonotype was seen a single time. Given a much more abundant clone one base away, this may be a read error. CDR3 DNA sequence: TGTGCCAGCAGTTTCCTGGCCGGGAGGGCAGATACGCAGTATTTT. Amino acids: CASSFLAGRADTQYF. The chain joins TRBV12-3 or TRBV12-4 to TRBJ2-3; 8 bases line up with TRBD2. Unmatched junction bases numbered 6, after V lost 3 bases and J lost 4 bases. CDR3 length: 15 amino acids.

The chain is built from TRBV4-2 and TRBJ2-1; either TRBD1 or TRBD2 may fit D (6 bases each). This CDR3 has 16 amino acids. V lost 0 bases and J 6 bases, leaving 15 bases between the germline ends. The germline V gene has CDR1 LGHNA and CDR2 YNFKEQ. The CDR3 loop reads CASSQEWGDKVNEQFF. CDR3 DNA: TGTGCCAGCAGCCAAGAGTGGGGGGACAAGGTCAATGAGCAGTTCTTC.

This chain uses TRBV4-1 with TRBJ1-2; perhaps TRBD1 as D (5 bases). The V and J ends lost 1 base and 5 bases respectively, with 23 bases between them. Germline CDR1 is MGHRA and CDR2 is YSYEKL. CDR3 length equals 18 residues. In DNA, the CDR3 is TGCGCCAGCAGCCAAGGAGAAGGGACTGTTCTAACTATTTATGGCTACACCTTC. Its translation: CASSQGEGTVLTIYGYTF.

In its sample, this clonotype was seen many times. The junction departs from germline at one end; a sequencing error may be responsible. The chain is built from TRBV18 and TRBJ2-3, with 7 bases aligning to TRBD2. The CDR3 loop spans 13 amino acids. Per the germline V gene, CDR1 is KGHSH and CDR2 is LQKENI. CDR3 residues: CASSPSGTDTQYF. Written as DNA, the CDR3 is TGCGCCAGCAGCCCGAGCGGGACGGATACGCAGTATTTT.